This T cell receptor beta chain is drawn from a study of T cells in Graves' hyperthyroidism and ophthalmopathy (dated by TCRdb to between 2018 and 2021). Context from the whole study: Peripheral blood was sampled at the time of initial diagnosis, prior to any treatment. TCR Vbeta CDR3 sequencing of 120 to 150 peripheral blood samples (over 40 ophthalmopathy, under 80 hyperthyroidism and approximately 17 progressor patients) is reported in the paper. Thyroid tissue and blood T-cell repertoires from six or seven Graves' hyperthyroidism patients were also compared in the study. Prospective prediction of ophthalmopathy was tested in an independent validation cohort of 18 to 20 hyperthyroidism patients and 15 to 17 patients who later progressed to ophthalmopathy. For training and testing, the 80 to 100 patients in the discovery cohort were randomly divided in a 7:3 ratio. To identify TCR V-J signatures that set the groups apart, the researchers used a discovery cohort of 100 patients, made up of some 41 with Graves' ophthalmopathy and about 55 with stable Graves' hyperthyroidism. After sampling, hyperthyroidism patients received methimazole starting at 30 mg daily, and ophthalmopathy patients received high-dose intravenous methylprednisolone.

Broader findings and caveats from the paper: Sample size was not statistically predetermined, and blinding of investigators to group allocation was not performed. Most expanded thyroid clonotypes (frequency above 0.001) were also detected in blood, a finding suggesting that blood repertoires may reflect thyroid immune responses. In validation, the model predicted progression to ophthalmopathy with roughly 70% sensitivity and 72% to 85% specificity, a median of approximately 6.7 months before onset. Ophthalmopathy was separated from stable hyperthyroidism by a 13 V-J signature model, with approximately 89% sensitivity and approximately 81% specificity obtained in cross-validation and 80%/75% obtained in testing.

The CDR3 contains 14 residues, cysteine and phenylalanine counted. The DNA shown is the 42-base CDR3, in frame from base 1. The germline V gene (reference sequence) provides CDR1 DFQATT and CDR2 SNEGSKA. The junction shows trimming of 0 bases on V and 5 bases on J, plus 13 bases between the germline ends. This clonotype was seen a few times. It lacks a known antigen. Per-base qualities were not stored, and no clone one base away is much larger. Ophthalmopathy patients had moderately to severely active disease, Clinical Activity Score of at least 3, NOSPECS grade of at least 4, and duration under 3 months. Patients with uncontrolled infections, other autoimmune diseases, pregnancy or lactation were excluded. Diagnoses were established on the basis of clinical symptoms, serum thyroxine and TRAb, thyroid ultrasound, and orbital computed tomography. PBMCs were isolated from roughly 10 ml of fresh peripheral blood by Ficoll-Paque density gradient centrifugation. Trizol reagent was used to extract total RNA, and RNA quality was then checked on an Agilent 2100 Bioanalyzer.

TCR beta CDR3 regions were amplified from RNA transcripts. For the first round of RT-PCR on the TCR CDR3, the HTBI primer set was used together with the Qiagen OneStep RT-PCR kit. A second multiplex PCR round built the libraries, followed by size selection and purification. The libraries were sequenced on an Illumina HiSeq2000 using paired-end 100 bp reads. In the original analysis: SOAPnuke was used to process the raw data, throwing out any read that contained adapters or uncalled bases, had a mean Phred below 15, or lacked an exact constant-primer or identifier match. High-quality paired reads were merged using COPE v1.2.5, and each unique nucleotide sequence was defined as a clonotype. MiTCR v1.1 was used to align clonotypes to the IMGT TRBV, TRBD and TRBJ reference segments. The analysis included only V-J combinations with a frequency above 0.0001, which together covered 99% to 99.2% of the repertoires. The TCS score was defined as F50 (clonal expansion) divided by E x V (chaos), with BLOSUM62-based TCRdist calculated between CDR3 peptides within each V-J. Welch's t-statistics and random forest reduced fewer than 600 V-J features to around 14, which were used in a naive Bayes classifier (R e1071). The public reads were run again by TCRdb, first through fastp at Q25 and then through MiXCR, and only productive beta chains were kept. All rows with the same CDR3 protein become a single entry with the most common DNA and genes. The V and J calls were determined by TCRdb, not by the authors. The sample includes a few hundred thousand distinct CDR3 sequences, with approximately 15% observed a single time. The top ten clones comprise approximately 3.5% of the sample.

The sequenced sample consisted of blood. The source of this sequence is a woman between 40 and 50 years old with Graves' ophthalmopathy. The receptor chain draws on TRBV20-1 and TRBJ1-1; D gene: possibly TRBD1, on 5 matching bases. The CDR3 amino acid sequence is: CSAREAGKETEAFF. DNA sequence: TGCAGTGCTAGAGAAGCAGGGAAAGAAACTGAAGCTTTCTTT.